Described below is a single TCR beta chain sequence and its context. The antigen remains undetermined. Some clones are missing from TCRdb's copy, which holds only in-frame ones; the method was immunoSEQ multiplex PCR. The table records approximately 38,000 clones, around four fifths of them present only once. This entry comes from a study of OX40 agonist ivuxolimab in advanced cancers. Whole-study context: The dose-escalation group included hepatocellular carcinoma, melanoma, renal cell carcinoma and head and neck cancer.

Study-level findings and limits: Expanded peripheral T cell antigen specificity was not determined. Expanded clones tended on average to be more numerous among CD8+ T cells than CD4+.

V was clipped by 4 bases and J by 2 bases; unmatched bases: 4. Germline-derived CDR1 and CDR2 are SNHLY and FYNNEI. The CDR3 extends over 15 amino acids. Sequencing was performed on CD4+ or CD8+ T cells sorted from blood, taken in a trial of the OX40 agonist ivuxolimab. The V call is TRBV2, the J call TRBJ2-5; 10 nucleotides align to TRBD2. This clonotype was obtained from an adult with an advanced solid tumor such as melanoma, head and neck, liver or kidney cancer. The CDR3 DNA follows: TGTGCCAGCAGTGTACTAGCGGGGAGTCAAGAGACCCAGTACTTC. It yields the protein CASSVLAGSQETQYF.